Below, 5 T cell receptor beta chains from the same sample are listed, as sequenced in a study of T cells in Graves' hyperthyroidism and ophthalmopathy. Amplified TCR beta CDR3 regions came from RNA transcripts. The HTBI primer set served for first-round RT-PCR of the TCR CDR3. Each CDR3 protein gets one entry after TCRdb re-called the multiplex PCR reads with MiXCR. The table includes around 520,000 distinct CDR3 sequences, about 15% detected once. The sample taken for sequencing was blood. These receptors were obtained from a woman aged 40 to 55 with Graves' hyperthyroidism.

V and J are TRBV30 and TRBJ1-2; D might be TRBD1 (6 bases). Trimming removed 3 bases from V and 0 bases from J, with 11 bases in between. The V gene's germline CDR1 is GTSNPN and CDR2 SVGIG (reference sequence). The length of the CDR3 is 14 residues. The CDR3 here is CAWSHGGANYGYTF. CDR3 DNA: TGTGCCTGGAGCCACGGGGGCGCTAACTATGGCTACACCTTC.

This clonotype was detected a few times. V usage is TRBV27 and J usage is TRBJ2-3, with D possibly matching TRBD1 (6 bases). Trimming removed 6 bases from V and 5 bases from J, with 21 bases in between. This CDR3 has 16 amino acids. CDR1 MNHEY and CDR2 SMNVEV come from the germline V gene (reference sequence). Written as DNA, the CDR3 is TGTGCCAGCAGCCCCGAGGCCTTACCCAGGGGAGATACGCAGTATTTT. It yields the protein CASSPEALPRGDTQYF.

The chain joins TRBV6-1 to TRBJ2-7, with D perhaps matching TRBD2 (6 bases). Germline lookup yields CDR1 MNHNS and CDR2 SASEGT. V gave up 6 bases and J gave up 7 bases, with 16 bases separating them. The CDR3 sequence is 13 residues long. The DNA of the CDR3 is TGTGCCAGCAGAACCGGGACTGATGGGGAGCAGTACTTC. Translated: CASRTGTDGEQYF.

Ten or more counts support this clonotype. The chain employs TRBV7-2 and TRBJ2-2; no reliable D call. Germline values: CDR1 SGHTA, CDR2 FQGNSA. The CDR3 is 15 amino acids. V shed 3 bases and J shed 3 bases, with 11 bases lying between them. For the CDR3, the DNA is TGTGCCAGCAGCTTCCCCACTCAGCACACCGGGGAGCTGTTTTTT. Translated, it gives CASSFPTQHTGELFF.

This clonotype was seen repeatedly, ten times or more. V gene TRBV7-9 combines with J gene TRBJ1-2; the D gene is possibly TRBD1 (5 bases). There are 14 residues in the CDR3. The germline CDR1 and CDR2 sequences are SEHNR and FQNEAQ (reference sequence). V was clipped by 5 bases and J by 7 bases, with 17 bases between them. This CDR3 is CASSRGEGFPGYTF. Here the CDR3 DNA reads TGTGCCAGCAGCAGAGGAGAGGGGTTCCCTGGCTACACCTTC.